Listed here are 23 T cell receptor beta chains from one sample, sequenced in a study of long-term antiretroviral therapy in people with HIV. The libraries were made with immunoSEQ v3.0 at survey level. Clones were sequenced by immunoSEQ multiplex PCR, and TCRdb holds only the in-frame ones, with some missing. The sample gives 40,000 to 50,000 clones, about 95% of which show up once; approximately 2.2% is in the top ten. The source material was unsorted PBMCs, sampled roughly 9.4 years after starting antiretroviral therapy. The receptors were gathered from a man younger than 45 with HIV.

This chain joins TRBV2 and TRBJ2-6; no firm D call. V was trimmed by 8 bases and J by 0 bases, leaving 5 bases between them. Germline loops: CDR1 SNHLY, CDR2 FYNNEI. The CDR3 consists of 13 residues. Here the CDR3 reads CASDPSGANVLTF. The CDR3 region has the DNA TGTGCCAGCGACCCCTCTGGGGCCAACGTCCTGACTTTC.

The chain carries TRBV6-5 and TRBJ1-6; the D is unclear. Germline V CDR1 and CDR2: MNHEY, SVGAGI. Trimming took off 3 bases at V and 7 bases at J, with 13 bases between the two ends. The CDR3 is 15 amino acids. The CDR3 coding sequence is TGTGCCAGCAGTTATGGTGGATCGGACAATTCACCCCTCCACTTT. Translated, it gives CASSYGGSDNSPLHF.

The rearrangement links TRBV7-9 to TRBJ1-3; D ambiguous. Germline-derived CDR1 and CDR2 are SEHNR and FQNEAQ (reference sequence). The CDR3 covers 14 residues. V lost 2 bases, J lost 4 bases, and 9 bases lay in between. The CDR3 protein is CASSLSGGGNTIYF. DNA of the CDR3: TGTGCCAGCAGCTTATCGGGTGGGGGAAACACCATATATTTT.

This chain uses TRBV6-1 with TRBJ1-5; 8 bases align to TRBD1. V was pared by 2 bases and J by 5 bases, with 2 bases of the junction left unmatched. The length of the CDR3 is 14 residues. CDR1 is MNHNS, CDR2 SASEGT, per germline. The CDR3 DNA sequence: TGTGCCAGCAGTGAACAGGGGGCTTATCAGCCCCAGCATTTT. Translation gives CASSEQGAYQPQHF.

The chain joins TRBV19 to TRBJ1-1; D remains unclear. V lost 7 bases, J lost 5 bases, and 17 bases lay in between. Germline CDR1 and CDR2: LNHDA and SQIVND (reference sequence). The CDR3 extends over 14 amino acids. The DNA of the CDR3 is TGTGCCAGTACCCCGGGGAACGGTCCAACTGAAGCTTTCTTT. Translation gives CASTPGNGPTEAFF.

V usage is TRBV7-2 and J usage is TRBJ2-1, with 7 bases fitting TRBD2. J gave up 7 bases and V 7 bases, and 7 bases lay outside the gene matches. The CDR3 runs to 13 residues. Germline CDR1 reads SGHTA; CDR2 reads FQGNSA. CDR3 amino acids: CASTAWRENEQFF. For the CDR3, the DNA is TGTGCCAGCACCGCATGGCGGGAGAATGAGCAGTTCTTC.

The V call is TRBV30, the J call TRBJ1-1, with D hard to call. V lost 3 bases and J 7 bases, leaving 15 bases between the germline ends. The length of the CDR3 is 13 residues. Per germline, CDR1 GTSNPN and CDR2 SVGIG (reference sequence). CDR3 bases: TGTGCCTGGAGGGACCCCGGGTCGGGTGAAGCTTTCTTT. It codes for CAWRDPGSGEAFF. The full variable domain, in which reference TRBV30 and TRBJ1-1 provide the parts outside the CDR3, is SQTIHQWPATLVQPVGSPLSLECTVEGTSNPNLYWYRQAAGRGLQLLFYSVGIGQISSEVPQNLSASRPQDRQFILSSKKLLLSDSGFYLCAWRDPGSGEAFFGQGTRLTVV.

This rearrangement joins TRBV7-8 to TRBJ1-5, with 9 nucleotides matching TRBD1. J was trimmed by 7 bases and V by 4 bases; bases with no gene match: 5. Germline V lookup: CDR1 SGHVS, CDR2 FQNEAQ. The CDR3 is 14 residues long. The CDR3 DNA sequence: TGTGCCAGCAGCTCCCGGGACAGGGCGCAGCCCCAGCATTTT. Translation: CASSSRDRAQPQHF.

The V gene is TRBV27, the J gene TRBJ2-7; TRBD2 agrees at 7 bases. Germline V lookup: CDR1 MNHEY, CDR2 SMNVEV (reference sequence). J gave up 2 bases and V 0 bases, and 1 base lay outside the gene matches. There are 14 residues in the CDR3. DNA of the CDR3: TGTGCCAGCAGTTTATCCGGGACTACCTACGAGCAGTACGTC. This codes for CASSLSGTTYEQYV.

The genes are TRBV5-1 and TRBJ2-1; 9 nucleotides match TRBD2. After removal of 4 bases from V and 4 bases from J, the junction contained 9 bases not matched to a gene. The length of the CDR3 is 16 residues. Germline lookup yields CDR1 SGHRS and CDR2 YFSETQ. The CDR3 nucleotides read TGCGCCAGCAGCACCAAAGCGGGGGGTAATTACAATGAGCAGTTCTTC. Protein product: CASSTKAGGNYNEQFF.

V gene TRBV2 combines with J gene TRBJ2-2; unclear D gene. Trimming shortened V by 5 bases and J by 3 bases, and 4 bases separated the two germline ends. Germline loops: CDR1 SNHLY, CDR2 FYNNEI. The CDR3 extends over 12 amino acids. The CDR3 sequence: CASSTDTGELFF. As DNA, the CDR3 is TGTGCCAGCAGTACAGACACCGGGGAGCTGTTTTTT.

V is TRBV5-1 and J is TRBJ2-3; D uncertain. The CDR3 spans 14 residues. Per the germline V gene, CDR1 is SGHRS and CDR2 is YFSETQ. V lost 1 base to trimming and J lost 6 bases, with 12 bases between them. The CDR3 region has the DNA TGCGCCAGCAGCTTGTTAGGAGTGCGCGATACGCAGTATTTT. Amino acid sequence: CASSLLGVRDTQYF.

The gene calls are TRBV30 and TRBJ2-7, with 8 nucleotides matching TRBD1. Germline-derived CDR1 and CDR2 are GTSNPN and SVGIG (reference sequence). The CDR3 runs to 13 residues. V gave up 3 bases and J gave up 6 bases; unmatched junction bases: 7. In DNA form, the CDR3 reads TGTGCCTGGAGCGCTCAGGGGGCTAGCGAGCAGTACTTC. It is translated as CAWSAQGASEQYF. The entire variable domain, with the rest obtained from reference TRBV30 and TRBJ2-7, is as follows: SQTIHQWPATLVQPVGSPLSLECTVEGTSNPNLYWYRQAAGRGLQLLFYSVGIGQISSEVPQNLSASRPQDRQFILSSKKLLLSDSGFYLCAWSAQGASEQYFGPGTRLTVT.

J is TRBJ2-7 and V is TRBV10-2; no firm D call. This CDR3 region has 13 residues. Germline values: CDR1 WSHSY, CDR2 SAAADI. Trimming left V 8 bases short and J 4 bases short, with 15 bases between. This CDR3 reads CASAEMGSYEQYV. For the CDR3, the DNA is TGCGCCAGCGCGGAGATGGGGTCGTACGAGCAGTACGTC.

The chain couples TRBV6-1 to TRBJ1-5; no definite D call. The CDR3 is 15 residues long. Germline CDR1 is MNHNS and CDR2 is SASEGT. The ends were cut back, 6 bases at V and 0 bases at J, with 12 bases in the middle. The CDR3 here is CASSPSLYSNQPQHF. The DNA of the CDR3 is TGTGCCAGCAGCCCCTCCCTGTATAGCAATCAGCCCCAGCATTTT.

The gene calls are TRBV7-8 and TRBJ2-1; 9 bases agree with TRBD2. This CDR3 has 15 amino acids. Germline CDR1 SGHVS, CDR2 FQNEAQ. V shed 4 bases, J shed 2 bases, and the junction held 3 bases outside the gene matches. The CDR3 spells CASSSAGGTYNEQFF. CDR3 nucleotide sequence: TGTGCCAGCAGCTCGGCGGGGGGGACCTACAATGAGCAGTTCTTC. The entire variable domain, with the rest obtained from reference TRBV7-8 and TRBJ2-1, is as follows: GAGVSQSPRYKVAKRGQDVALRCDPISGHVSLFWYQQALGQGPEFLTYFQNEAQLDKSGLPSDRFFAERPEGSVSTLKIQRTQQEDSAVYLCASSSAGGTYNEQFFGPGTRLTVL.

The chain joins TRBV5-1 to TRBJ1-4; D not resolved. The CDR3 has 14 amino acids. The ends were cut back, 0 bases at V and 4 bases at J, with 7 bases in the middle. CDR1 and CDR2 from the germline V gene are SGHRS and YFSETQ. The CDR3 here is CASSLASGNEKLFF. The CDR3 DNA is TGCGCCAGCAGCTTGGCGTCGGGTAATGAAAAACTGTTTTTT.

This chain connects TRBV10-3 to TRBJ2-7, with 9 bases lining up with TRBD1. The CDR3 covers 12 residues. V lost 11 bases to trimming and J lost 6 bases; unmatched junction nucleotides: 8. Germline CDR1 and CDR2: ENHRY and SYGVKD. In DNA form, the CDR3 reads TGTGCCGCCCGGGACAGGGAGGGCGAGCAGTACTTC. Its protein product is CAARDREGEQYF.

The chain has TRBV29-1 and TRBJ2-5; 9 bases match TRBD1. The V and J ends lost 1 base and 4 bases, in that order; junction bases with no gene match: 1. CDR3 length equals 13 residues. Germline-derived CDR1 and CDR2 are SQVTM and ANQGSEA. CDR3 sequence: CSVEATGGETQYF. In nucleotides, the CDR3 is TGCAGCGTTGAAGCGACAGGGGGAGAGACCCAGTACTTC.

The chain has TRBV2 and TRBJ2-2; 8 bases are a match to TRBD1. Trimming took 4 bases from V and 8 from J; bases not matched to a gene: 6. The CDR3 extends over 14 amino acids. From germline, CDR1 is SNHLY and CDR2 FYNNEI. CDR3: CASSGQGRLGELFF. The DNA for the CDR3 is TGTGCCAGCAGTGGACAGGGGAGGTTAGGGGAGCTGTTTTTT.

The chain couples TRBV7-6 to TRBJ2-5, with D perhaps TRBD1 (5 bases). Per germline, CDR1 SGHVS and CDR2 FNYEAQ. The CDR3 is 18 residues long. The ends were cut back, 0 bases at V and 0 bases at J, with 17 bases in the middle. CDR3 amino acids: CASSLARAPTVYQETQYF. The DNA of the CDR3 is TGTGCCAGCAGCTTAGCCCGAGCCCCGACAGTGTACCAAGAGACCCAGTACTTC.

This chain uses TRBV6-1 with TRBJ2-5; 9 nucleotides line up with TRBD1. Germline V gives CDR1 MNHNS, CDR2 SASEGT. V lost 6 bases and J lost 5; bases outside the gene matches: 7. The CDR3 spans 14 residues. The CDR3 DNA reads as TGTGCCAGCAGCGGTGGACAGGGGTTTGAGACCCAGTACTTC. Protein sequence: CASSGGQGFETQYF.

V usage is TRBV7-9 and J usage is TRBJ1-1, with a possible D match to TRBD1 (6 bases). Germline CDR1 and CDR2: SEHNR and FQNEAQ (reference sequence). The CDR3 contains 15 residues. V lost 7 bases and J lost 4, with 19 bases in between. The CDR3 DNA reads TGTGCCAGCACCGGGGCAGGACAGCGAAGCACTGAAGCTTTCTTT. Translating gives CASTGAGQRSTEAFF.